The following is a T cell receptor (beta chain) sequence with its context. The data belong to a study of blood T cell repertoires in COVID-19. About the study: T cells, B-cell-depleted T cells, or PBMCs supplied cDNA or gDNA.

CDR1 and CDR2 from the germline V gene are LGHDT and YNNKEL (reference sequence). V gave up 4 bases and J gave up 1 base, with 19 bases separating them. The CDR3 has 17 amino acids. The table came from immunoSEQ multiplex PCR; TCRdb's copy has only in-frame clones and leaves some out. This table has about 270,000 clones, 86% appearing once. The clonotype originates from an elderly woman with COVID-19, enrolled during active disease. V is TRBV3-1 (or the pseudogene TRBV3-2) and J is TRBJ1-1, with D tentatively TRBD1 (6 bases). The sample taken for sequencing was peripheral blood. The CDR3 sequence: CASSPKVMGHQNTEAFF. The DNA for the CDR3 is TGTGCCAGCAGCCCCAAAGTCATGGGACATCAGAACACTGAAGCTTTCTTT.